Detailed here is one T cell receptor beta chain. Profiling relied on immunoSEQ multiplex PCR, and the TCRdb table lists in-frame clones only, not all of them. The data contain hundreds of thousands of clones, over 90% of them singletons. The data originate from a study of shared T cell receptors in the human thymus. The CDR3 runs 13 residues. The V gene lost 0 bases and the J gene lost 2 bases, with 5 bases spanning the gap. Germline CDR1 and CDR2: SGHRS and YFSETQ. The genes are TRBV5-1 and TRBJ1-2; D remains ambiguous. The receptor comes from a human donor. Sequencing was performed on thymocytes. The CDR3 region is CASSLGENYGYTF. The CDR3 region has the DNA TGCGCCAGCAGCTTGGGAGAGAACTATGGCTACACCTTC.